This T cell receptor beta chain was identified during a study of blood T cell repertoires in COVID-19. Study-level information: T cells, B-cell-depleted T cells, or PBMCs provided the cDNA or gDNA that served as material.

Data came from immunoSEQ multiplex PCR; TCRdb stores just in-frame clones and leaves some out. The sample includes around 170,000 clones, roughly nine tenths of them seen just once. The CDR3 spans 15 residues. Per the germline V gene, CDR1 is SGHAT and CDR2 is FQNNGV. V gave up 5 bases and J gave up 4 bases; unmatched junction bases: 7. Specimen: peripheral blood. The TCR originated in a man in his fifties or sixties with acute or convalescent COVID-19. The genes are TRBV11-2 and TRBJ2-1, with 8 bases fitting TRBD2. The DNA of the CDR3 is TGTGCCAGCAGCCCCTACCGGGGGGGGTACAATGAGCAGTTCTTC. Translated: CASSPYRGGYNEQFF.